This T cell receptor (beta chain) was identified in a study of CD8+ T cells in alopecia areata. In the study overall: Tofacitinib administration persisted for 6 to 18 months, succeeded by 6 months off drug.

cDNA prepared by RNA extraction and subsequent reverse transcription served as the template for sequencing. Only in-frame clones appear in the TCRdb table, and some are missing; sequencing was by immunoSEQ multiplex PCR. The sample has almost 250,000 clones, approximately 61% seen once. Germline V CDR1 and CDR2: ENHRY, SYGVKD. Trimming removed 3 bases at V and 5 bases at J, with 13 bases between. CDR3 size: 14 residues. Samples from alopecia areata patients were lesional scalp punch biopsies and peripheral blood. The chain recombines TRBV10-3 with TRBJ2-5; D is undetermined. This TCR came from a human donor with alopecia areata. This sample comprised CD4+ T cells sorted from blood, obtained at week 0. This CDR3 is CAISDDLVHETQYF. The CDR3 DNA reads as TGTGCCATCAGTGATGACCTAGTTCACGAGACCCAGTACTTC.